This is a list of T cell receptor beta chains from one sample in a study of blood T cell repertoires in COVID-19. Method: immunoSEQ multiplex PCR; TCRdb's copy keeps in-frame clones and lacks some. The table records 250,000 to 350,000 clones, 75% to 90% of them present only once. The material sequenced was PBMCs or T cells enriched from blood (not recorded which). These TCRs come from a woman aged 30 to 39 who had recovered from COVID-19. CDR3s include the opening cysteine and the closing phenylalanine or tryptophan. A D gene is named only where the DNA matches it firmly. The size of a clone is reported for some rows only, either as once, few or many, or as a class for expanded clones.

>-|TRBV5-1|-|TRBJ1-1
TGCGCCAGCAGATGGGGGGGCTCGTCTGAAGCTTTCTTT
CASRWGGSSEAFF
>-|TRBV7-3|-|TRBJ2-1
TGTGCCAGCAGCTCCTCCCTCGGAGGCTCCTACAATGAGCAGTTCTTC
CASSSSLGGSYNEQFF
>TRBD2|TRBV28|-|TRBJ2-3
TGTGCCAGCAGTTGGCGGGAGGTGGAGGCCACAGATACGCAGTATTTT
CASSWREVEATDTQYF
>-|TRBV6-5|-|TRBJ1-1
TGTGCCAGCAGGCCCGGGGGGCGCACTGAAGCTTTCTTT
CASRPGGRTEAFF
>TRBD1|TRBV15|-|TRBJ1-5
TGTGCCACCAGCAACCGGACAGGGTCTATGATTTTTCTAGCTAGCAATCAGCCCCAGCATTTT
CATSNRTGSMIFLASNQPQHF
>TRBD2|TRBV24-1|-|TRBJ2-5
TGTGCCACCGGGGATCAGCGGGAGGTTTTTGAGACCCAGTACTTC
CATGDQREVFETQYF
>-|TRBV19|-|TRBJ1-2
TGTGCCACCCACCCGCCCGGGTCCAACTATGGCTACACCTTC
CATHPPGSNYGYTF
>-|TRBV7-8|-|TRBJ1-2
TGTGCCAGCAGCTCCGGCCGCCCGCCCGGGATCTATGGCTACACCTTC
CASSSGRPPGIYGYTF
>-|TRBV28|-|TRBJ1-4
TGTGCCAGCAGTTTACTGGTGGAGGGGCAGGGAGGTGAAAAACTGTTTTTT
CASSLLVEGQGGEKLFF
>-|TRBV27|once|TRBJ2-2
TGTGCCAGCAGTCCCTACGGGGGACCGAACACCGGGGAGCTGTTTTTT
CASSPYGGPNTGELFF
>-|TRBV2|-|TRBJ1-5
TGTGCCAGCAGGGGCAGGGGCTATAGCAATCAGCCCCAGCATTTT
CASRGRGYSNQPQHF
>TRBD1|TRBV24-1|-|TRBJ2-1
TGTGCCACCAGTGATTTGACAGGGGAATCCTACAATGAGCAGTTCTTC
CATSDLTGESYNEQFF
>-|TRBV12-3/TRBV12-4|-|TRBJ2-3
TGTGCCAGCAGTTTCCAGGGTGTTACGCAGTATTTT
CASSFQGVTQYF
>TRBD1|TRBV15|once|TRBJ1-2
TGTGCCACCAGCAGAGATCGGGACAGCAATCATTATGGCTACACCTTC
CATSRDRDSNHYGYTF
>TRBD2|TRBV20-1|-|TRBJ2-3
TGCAGTGCTAGTAGGGGACTAAGCACAGATACGCAGTATTTT
CSASRGLSTDTQYF
>-|TRBV27|-|TRBJ1-5
TGTGCCAGCAGTTTAGTGGAGAGTCAGCCCCAGCATTTT
CASSLVESQPQHF
>-|TRBV11-2|-|TRBJ2-1
TGTGCCAGCAGCGAGTTCCCGGGGTATGAGCAGTTCTTC
CASSEFPGYEQFF
>TRBD2|TRBV27|-|TRBJ2-7
TGTGCCAGCAGTTTAGAGCGGGGGGCCGGTTACGAGCAGTACTTC
CASSLERGAGYEQYF
>TRBD1|TRBV15|-|TRBJ1-1
TGTGCCACCAGCAAACTCCGGGACAGTTCCTATGAGGCTTTCTTT
CATSKLRDSSYEAFF
>TRBD1|TRBV30|-|TRBJ1-4
TGTGCCTGGAGTGATAACAGGGGTGATGAAAAACTGTTTTTT
CAWSDNRGDEKLFF
>-|TRBV28|-|TRBJ2-3
TGTGCCAGCAGTCCCCCAACAGGAGGGGCGCAGTATTTT
CASSPPTGGAQYF
>TRBD1|TRBV28|-|TRBJ1-5
TGTGCCAGCAGTTTAAAGGGACAGGCCAATCAGCCCCAGCATTTT
CASSLKGQANQPQHF
>-|TRBV7-6|-|TRBJ2-7
TGTGCCAGCAGCTTAGGACGGCAGGGCTACGAGCAGTACTTC
CASSLGRQGYEQYF
>TRBD1|TRBV11-2|-|TRBJ2-7
TGTGCCAGCAGCTTAGCCCCGCGGGACAGGGGCTACGAGCAGTACTTC
CASSLAPRDRGYEQYF
>-|TRBV9|-|TRBJ1-4
TGTGCCAGCAGCGTAGGCACAGATCAAAATGAAAAACTGTTTTTT
CASSVGTDQNEKLFF
>TRBD1|TRBV7-8|many|TRBJ2-1
TGTGCCAGCAGCTTGCGGGACAGGACCTACAATGAGCAGTTCTTC
CASSLRDRTYNEQFF
>-|TRBV5-4|-|TRBJ2-2
TGTGCCAGCAGCTTGATGGGAGGCACCGGGGAGCTGTTTTTT
CASSLMGGTGELFF
>-|TRBV6-2/TRBV6-3|-|TRBJ1-1
TGTGCCAGCAGTTCATCCCCTCTACTCATGAACACTGAAGCTTTCTTT
CASSSSPLLMNTEAFF
>-|TRBV6-1|-|TRBJ2-7
TGTGCCAGCAGTGAATACGGCGGGCCGAGCTCCTACGAGCAGTACTTC
CASSEYGGPSSYEQYF
>-|TRBV10-3|-|TRBJ1-4
TGTGCCATCAGTCCCGGACAGAATGAAAAACTGTTTTTT
CAISPGQNEKLFF
>-|TRBV4-1|-|TRBJ2-7
TGCGCCAGCAGCCTTGGGACTCTTAAGGAAGAGCAGTACTTC
CASSLGTLKEEQYF
>-|TRBV4-1|-|TRBJ2-7
TGCGCCAGCAGCCAAGAAGGCCGGGTAGCGTACGAGCAGTACTTC
CASSQEGRVAYEQYF
>TRBD1|TRBV13|-|TRBJ1-2
TGTGCCAGCAGCCCGCCGGGGGACAGGGTAGGCTACACCTTC
CASSPPGDRVGYTF
>TRBD1|TRBV6-5|-|TRBJ2-7
TGTGCCAGCGAAGAGCGGACAGGGAGCTCCTACGAGCAGTACTTC
CASEERTGSSYEQYF
>-|TRBV7-8|-|TRBJ1-5
TGTGCCAGCAGCACCTCAGGAGCCCGAGGGAGCAATCAGCCCCAGCATTTT
CASSTSGARGSNQPQHF
>-|TRBV5-4|-|TRBJ2-7
TGTGCCAGCAGACCGGAGGGGACTTCCTTTTACGAGCAGTACTTC
CASRPEGTSFYEQYF
>TRBD1|TRBV18|-|TRBJ2-1
TGTGCCAGCTCACCAATTAAGGGGGCTGGTGGTGAGCAGTTCTTC
CASSPIKGAGGEQFF
>TRBD1|TRBV9|-|TRBJ2-7
TGTGCCAGCAGTGCAGGGGGAATTACCTACGAGCAGTACTTC
CASSAGGITYEQYF
>-|TRBV2|-|TRBJ1-1
TGTGCCAGCAGGGCAGGGGTTGGGGGAAGAGCTTTCTTT
CASRAGVGGRAFF
>-|TRBV7-6|-|TRBJ2-7
TGTGCCAGCAGCTTAGAGGCGGGGTTTAACACGAAAAGCGAGCAGTACTTC
CASSLEAGFNTKSEQYF
>TRBD2|TRBV4-1|-|TRBJ2-7
TGCGCCAGCAGCCGGCTAGCGGTAGCCTACGAGCAGTACTTC
CASSRLAVAYEQYF
>TRBD2|TRBV5-4|-|TRBJ2-7
TGTGCCAGCAGCGCGGGACTAGCTGATGGCGGCGAGCAGTACTTC
CASSAGLADGGEQYF